One and the same sample provided the 24 T cell receptor beta chains below, sequenced in a study of human T cells and chemical hapten exposure. TCRdb re-analysed the RACE reads in MiXCR, keeping a single row per CDR3 protein. The sample yields roughly 100,000 distinct CDR3 sequences, around 35% seen once. Described time point: patch test 3, about 24 weeks after DPC sensitization. Treatment of the sample: therapeutic diphenylcyclopropenone sensitization with weekly scalp DPC. Here the sequenced sample was whole blood, taken in connection with sensitization to the hapten diphenylcyclopropenone (DPC). The receptors stem from a man aged 40-49 years with alopecia areata. Some clones in this sample may be carry-over from other donors' samples.

The chain links TRBV7-9 to TRBJ1-1; D not resolved. This CDR3 has 13 amino acids. The V end lost 0 bases, the J end lost 1 base, and 3 bases lay between the germline ends. Germline-derived CDR1 and CDR2 are SEHNR and FQNEAQ (reference sequence). The CDR3 nucleotides read TGTGCCAGCAGCTTAGCAGGGAACACTGAAGCTTTCTTT. Encoded protein: CASSLAGNTEAFF.

The chain links TRBV20-1 to TRBJ2-5, with D possibly being TRBD2 (6 bases). Deletions cut 3 bases from V and 5 bases from J, with 16 bases between. Germline assignment: CDR1 DFQATT and CDR2 SNEGSKA (reference sequence). The CDR3 is 14 amino acids. In nucleotides, the CDR3 is TGCAGTGCTAGTTCAACAGGAGGGCCGGAGACCCAGTACTTC. Translation gives CSASSTGGPETQYF.

This clonotype was counted a few times. This chain links TRBV24-1 with TRBJ2-7; D is undetermined. The CDR3 spans 12 residues. Germline V gene data show CDR1 as KGHDR and CDR2 as SFDVKD. The V end lost 6 bases, the J end lost 3 bases, and 8 bases lay between the germline ends. The CDR3 region is CATSFIGYEQYV. CDR3 nucleotide sequence: TGTGCCACCAGTTTCATAGGCTACGAGCAGTACGTC.

The rearrangement joins TRBV20-1 to TRBJ2-5; D is perhaps TRBD1 or TRBD2 (5 bases each). Per germline, CDR1 DFQATT and CDR2 SNEGSKA (reference sequence). This CDR3 is 13 amino acids long. V shed 8 bases and J shed 6 bases, with 19 bases lying between them. Written as DNA, the CDR3 is TGCAGTCCATGGCCGAGGGGAACGCAGACCCAGTACTTC. Translated: CSPWPRGTQTQYF.

V and J are TRBV9 and TRBJ2-1; TRBD1 matches at 9 bases. This CDR3 comprises 15 residues. CDR1 is SGDLS and CDR2 is YYNGEE in the germline V gene. With V trimmed by 1 base and J by 4 bases, 3 bases remained unmatched. This CDR3 is CASSVSGTGYNEQFF. DNA for the CDR3: TGTGCCAGCAGCGTATCCGGGACAGGGTACAATGAGCAGTTCTTC.

This chain's CDR3 is CASSLVGGSRTDTQYF. The CDR3 bases are TGTGCCAGCAGCTTAGTAGGCGGGAGTCGAACAGATACGCAGTATTTT. J is TRBJ2-3 and V is TRBV7-2, with 7 positions matching TRBD2. CDR1 and CDR2 (germline): SGHTA, FQGNSA. This CDR3 is 16 amino acids long. After removal of 1 base from V and 3 bases from J, the junction contained 7 bases not matched to a gene.

This rearrangement joins TRBV11-2 to TRBJ1-4, with D perhaps matching TRBD1 (6 bases). Germline V lookup: CDR1 SGHAT, CDR2 FQNNGV. The V and J ends lost 3 bases and 7 bases respectively, with 12 bases between them. This CDR3 contains 14 residues. The CDR3 protein is CASSLAGQIEKLFF. The CDR3 coding sequence is TGTGCCAGCAGCTTGGCAGGACAGATTGAAAAACTGTTTTTT.

CDR3 nucleotides: TGCAGTGCTAGAGTAGCTAGTACAGATACGCAGTATTTT. Its protein product is CSARVASTDTQYF. The V gene is TRBV20-1, the J gene TRBJ2-3; D gene unclear. This CDR3 is built from 13 residues. Trimming left V 1 base short and J 3 bases short, with 8 bases between. The germline CDR1 and CDR2 sequences are DFQATT and SNEGSKA (reference sequence).

The CDR3 DNA sequence: TGTGCCAGCAGCTTTACGAGCGGGAGCGGCGAGCAGTACGTC. Translating it yields CASSFTSGSGEQYV. This chain uses TRBV7-2 with TRBJ2-7; TRBD2 aligns across 8 bases. The CDR3 runs 14 residues. Germline V gene lookup returns CDR1 SGHTA and CDR2 FQGNSA. J gave up 6 bases and V 3 bases, and 7 bases lay outside the gene matches.

The chain links TRBV15 to TRBJ2-1; D could derive from TRBD1 or TRBD2 (5 bases each). Germline-derived CDR1 and CDR2 are LNHNV and YYDKDF (reference sequence). There are 16 residues in the CDR3. V lost 0 bases, J lost 2 bases, and 11 bases lay in between. The CDR3 protein is CATSRDGGRAYNEQFF. CDR3 bases: TGTGCCACCAGCAGAGATGGGGGTAGGGCCTACAATGAGCAGTTCTTC.

The chain joins TRBV28 to TRBJ1-4; D might be TRBD1 (5 bases). This CDR3 region has 13 residues. The V end lost 7 bases, the J end lost 0 bases, and 6 bases lay between the germline ends. Germline CDR1 is MDHEN and CDR2 is SYDVKM. CDR3 coding DNA: TGTGCCAGCACGGGGGCAACTAATGAAAAACTGTTTTTT. It codes for CASTGATNEKLFF.

The genes are TRBV6-5 and TRBJ2-2; D not certain. The V end was cut by 3 bases, the J end by 6 bases, with 17 bases between. CDR1 is MNHEY and CDR2 is SVGAGI in the germline V gene. The CDR3 sequence is 16 residues long. The CDR3 is CASSYNGPSLSGELFF. For the CDR3, the DNA is TGTGCCAGCAGTTATAACGGGCCAAGTCTATCCGGGGAGCTGTTTTTT.

This clonotype was observed a few times. The rearrangement joins TRBV12-5 to TRBJ1-1, with unresolved D. The CDR3 sequence is 15 residues long. V lost 5 bases and J 1 base, leaving 14 bases between the germline ends. CDR1 is LGHNT and CDR2 is FRNRAP in the germline V gene. CDR3 DNA sequence: TGTGCTAGTGGTCCGCCAGGAGCGGCGAACACTGAAGCTTTCTTT. Its protein product is CASGPPGAANTEAFF.

This clonotype occurred a few times. J is TRBJ2-3 and V is TRBV5-6; TRBD1 matches at 7 bases. J lost 1 base, V lost 5 bases, and 4 bases had no gene match. The CDR3 has 14 amino acids. Germline assignment: CDR1 SGHDT and CDR2 YYEEEE. The CDR3 loop reads CASRQGQRTDTQYF. The CDR3, as DNA: TGTGCCAGCAGGCAGGGACAGCGCACAGATACGCAGTATTTT.

The J gene is TRBJ1-3, the V gene TRBV10-3; 8 nucleotides align to TRBD1. This CDR3 region has 16 residues. Germline V CDR1 and CDR2: ENHRY, SYGVKD. After removal of 6 bases from V and 0 bases from J, the junction contained 7 bases not matched to a gene. The CDR3 nucleotides read TGTGCCATCAGATCGCAGGGGGCTTACTCTGGAAACACCATATATTTT. Amino acid sequence: CAIRSQGAYSGNTIYF.

The chain has TRBV5-1 and TRBJ2-1, with D tentatively TRBD2 (6 bases). In germline, CDR1 is SGHRS, CDR2 YFSETQ. The CDR3 covers 13 residues. V lost 4 bases and J 6 bases, leaving 11 bases between the germline ends. CDR3 sequence: CASSAGLTNEQFF. The CDR3 nucleotides are TGCGCCAGCAGCGCGGGGCTCACCAATGAGCAGTTCTTC.

CDR3 region: CASSQERPSQGYTF. The CDR3 bases are TGTGCCAGCAGCCAAGAACGACCCAGCCAGGGCTACACCTTC. The V and J genes are TRBV7-9 and TRBJ1-2, with D unresolved. The CDR3 is made up of 14 amino acids. Germline CDR1 SEHNR, CDR2 FQNEAQ (reference sequence). The V end lost 5 bases, the J end lost 8 bases, and 18 bases lay between the germline ends.

The chain combines TRBV30 with TRBJ2-3; the D gene could be TRBD1 or TRBD2 (5 bases each). The germline gives CDR1 GTSNPN, CDR2 SVGIG (reference sequence). The CDR3 contains 13 residues. Trimming shortened V by 2 bases and J by 4 bases, and 10 bases separated the two germline ends. CDR3 nucleotides: TGTGCCTGGAGTTCCGAGGGACCAGATACGCAGTATTTT. It encodes CAWSSEGPDTQYF.

The J gene is TRBJ2-7, the V gene TRBV6-1; 10 bases align to TRBD2. The J segment lost 4 bases and the V segment lost 0 bases, leaving 3 bases of the junction unmatched. Germline lookup yields CDR1 MNHNS and CDR2 SASEGT. CDR3 length: 15 amino acids. The CDR3 reads CASSEAISGRYEQYV. For the CDR3, the DNA is TGTGCCAGCAGTGAAGCCATTAGCGGGAGGTACGAGCAGTACGTC.

The V and J genes are TRBV11-3 and TRBJ2-3; D remains unclear. Germline CDR1 SGHNT, CDR2 YENEEA. CDR3 size: 12 residues. V lost 6 bases and J lost 5, with 9 bases in between. CDR3 nucleotide sequence: TGTGCCAGCAGTCCAGAGCGAGATACGCAGTATTTT. It specifies CASSPERDTQYF.

This clonotype was counted a few times. This chain joins TRBV12-3 or TRBV12-4 and TRBJ1-5; TRBD1 is a possible D gene (5 bases). V lost 3 bases and J 9 bases, leaving 18 bases between the germline ends. CDR3 length: 15 residues. This chain's CDR3 is CASSLGTADRGPQHF. The CDR3 DNA is TGTGCCAGCAGTTTGGGGACGGCGGACCGGGGGCCCCAGCATTTT.

In DNA form, the CDR3 reads TGTGCCTGGAGTGCCCCGATAAGAGGGGTAATCCAGCCCCAGCATTTT. Encoded protein: CAWSAPIRGVIQPQHF. The V call is TRBV30, the J call TRBJ1-5, with D possibly TRBD1 on 5 matching bases. Germline V gives CDR1 GTSNPN, CDR2 SVGIG (reference sequence). V was cut by 1 base and J by 7 bases, with 20 bases left in between. This CDR3 region has 16 residues. The full variable domain, its missing parts supplied by reference TRBV30 and TRBJ1-5, is SQTIHQWPATLVQPVGSPLSLECTVEGTSNPNLYWYRQAAGRGLQLLFYSVGIGQISSEVPQNLSASRPQDRQFILSSKKLLLSDSGFYLCAWSAPIRGVIQPQHFGDGTRLSIL.

Only a few counts were recorded for this clonotype. CDR3: CASSYYNPGRHSNQPQHF. In DNA, the CDR3 is TGTGCCAGCAGTTACTACAACCCGGGACGGCACAGCAATCAGCCCCAGCATTTT. The chain employs TRBV6-2 or TRBV6-3 and TRBJ1-5, with D perhaps TRBD1 (5 bases). CDR1 and CDR2 (germline): MNHEY, SVGEGT. The CDR3 contains 18 residues. The V and J ends lost 1 base and 1 base respectively, with 17 bases between them.

In its sample, this clonotype was seen a few times. This chain connects TRBV9 to TRBJ2-1; a weak D match, TRBD2 (6 bases). The CDR3 extends over 13 amino acids. Per germline, CDR1 SGDLS and CDR2 YYNGEE. Trimming pared 7 bases from V and 12 bases from J, leaving 20 bases between. The CDR3 DNA reads as TGTGCCAGCGCAGCGGGTTCGTACGGAGGGCAGTTCTTC. Its protein product is CASAAGSYGGQFF.